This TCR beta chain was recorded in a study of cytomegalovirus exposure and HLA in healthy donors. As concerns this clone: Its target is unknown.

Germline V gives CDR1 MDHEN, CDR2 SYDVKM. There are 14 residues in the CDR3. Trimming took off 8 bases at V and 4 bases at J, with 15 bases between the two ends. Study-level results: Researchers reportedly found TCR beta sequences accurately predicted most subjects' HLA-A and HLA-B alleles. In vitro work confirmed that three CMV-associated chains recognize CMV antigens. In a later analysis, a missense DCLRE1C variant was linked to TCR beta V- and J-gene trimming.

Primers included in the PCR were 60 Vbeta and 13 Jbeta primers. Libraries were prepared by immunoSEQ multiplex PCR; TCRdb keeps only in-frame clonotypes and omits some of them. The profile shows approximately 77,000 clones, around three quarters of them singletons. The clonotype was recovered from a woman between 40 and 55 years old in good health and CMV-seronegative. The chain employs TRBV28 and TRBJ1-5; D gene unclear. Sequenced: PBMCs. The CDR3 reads CASFGGARNQPQHF. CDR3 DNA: TGTGCCAGCTTTGGCGGAGCAAGGAATCAGCCCCAGCATTTT.